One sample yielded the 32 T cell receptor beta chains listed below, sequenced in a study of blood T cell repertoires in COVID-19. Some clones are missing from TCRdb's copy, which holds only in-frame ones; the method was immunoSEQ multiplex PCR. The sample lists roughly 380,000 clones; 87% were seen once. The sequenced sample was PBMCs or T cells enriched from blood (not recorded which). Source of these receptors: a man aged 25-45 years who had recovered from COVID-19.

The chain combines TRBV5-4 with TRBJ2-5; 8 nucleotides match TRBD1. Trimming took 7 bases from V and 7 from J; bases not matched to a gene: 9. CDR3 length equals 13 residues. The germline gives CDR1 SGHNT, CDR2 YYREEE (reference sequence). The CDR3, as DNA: TGTGCCAGCTATGACAGGGGTGGGGTGACCCAGTACTTC. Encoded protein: CASYDRGGVTQYF.

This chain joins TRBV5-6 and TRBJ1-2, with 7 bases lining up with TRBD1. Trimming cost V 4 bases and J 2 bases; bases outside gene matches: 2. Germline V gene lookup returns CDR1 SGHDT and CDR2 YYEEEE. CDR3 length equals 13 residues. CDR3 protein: CASSQDRNYGYTF. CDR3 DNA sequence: TGTGCCAGCAGCCAGGACAGGAACTATGGCTACACCTTC.

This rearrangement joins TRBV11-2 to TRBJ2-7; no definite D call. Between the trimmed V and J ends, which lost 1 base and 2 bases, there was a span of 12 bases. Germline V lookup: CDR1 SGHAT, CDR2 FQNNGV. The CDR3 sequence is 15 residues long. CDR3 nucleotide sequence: TGTGCCAGCAGCTTAGGAGGCCAGTCCACCTACGAGCAGTACTTC. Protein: CASSLGGQSTYEQYF. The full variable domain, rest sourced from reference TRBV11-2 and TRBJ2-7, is EAGVAQSPRYKIIEKRQSVAFWCNPISGHATLYWYQQILGQGPKLLIQFQNNGVVDDSQLPKDRFSAERLKGVDSTLKIQPAKLEDSAVYLCASSLGGQSTYEQYFGPGTRLTVT.

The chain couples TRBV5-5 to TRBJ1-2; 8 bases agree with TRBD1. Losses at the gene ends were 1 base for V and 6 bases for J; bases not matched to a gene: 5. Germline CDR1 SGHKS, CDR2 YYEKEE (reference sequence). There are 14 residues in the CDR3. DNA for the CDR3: TGTGCCAGCAGCTTGAATCCAGGGGGCGATGGCTACACCTTC. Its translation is CASSLNPGGDGYTF.

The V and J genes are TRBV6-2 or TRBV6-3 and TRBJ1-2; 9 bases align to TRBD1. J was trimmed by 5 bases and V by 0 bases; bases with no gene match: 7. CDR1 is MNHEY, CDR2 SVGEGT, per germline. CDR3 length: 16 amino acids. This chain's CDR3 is CASSYSRTGVRYGYTF. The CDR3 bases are TGTGCCAGCAGTTACTCTAGGACAGGGGTGAGGTATGGCTACACCTTC.

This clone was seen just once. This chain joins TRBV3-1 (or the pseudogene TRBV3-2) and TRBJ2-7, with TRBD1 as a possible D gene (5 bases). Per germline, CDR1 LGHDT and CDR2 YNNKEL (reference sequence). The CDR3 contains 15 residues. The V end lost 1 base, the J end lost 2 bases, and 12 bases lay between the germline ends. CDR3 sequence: CASSQGGQGTYEQYF. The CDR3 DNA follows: TGTGCCAGCAGCCAAGGAGGTCAGGGCACCTACGAGCAGTACTTC.

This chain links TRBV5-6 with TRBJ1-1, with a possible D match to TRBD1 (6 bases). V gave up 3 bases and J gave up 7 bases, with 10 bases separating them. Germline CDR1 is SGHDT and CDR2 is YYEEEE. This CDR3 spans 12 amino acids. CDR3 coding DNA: TGTGCCAGCAGCTCCACAGGGATTGAAGCTTTCTTT. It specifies CASSSTGIEAFF.

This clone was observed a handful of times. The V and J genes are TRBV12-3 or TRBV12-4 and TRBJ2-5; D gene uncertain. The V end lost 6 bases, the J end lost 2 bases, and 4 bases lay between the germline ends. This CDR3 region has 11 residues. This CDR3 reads CASRTQETQYF. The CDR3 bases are TGTGCCAGCAGGACTCAAGAGACCCAGTACTTC.

The CDR3 DNA is TGTGCCACCAAAGCGGGACAGGGGAACGACGAGCAGTACTTC. Amino acid sequence: CATKAGQGNDEQYF. The rearrangement joins TRBV10-3 to TRBJ2-7, with 10 nucleotides matching TRBD1. Germline-derived CDR1 and CDR2 are ENHRY and SYGVKD. V shed 10 bases, J shed 5 bases, and the junction held 11 bases outside the gene matches. The CDR3 has 14 residues.

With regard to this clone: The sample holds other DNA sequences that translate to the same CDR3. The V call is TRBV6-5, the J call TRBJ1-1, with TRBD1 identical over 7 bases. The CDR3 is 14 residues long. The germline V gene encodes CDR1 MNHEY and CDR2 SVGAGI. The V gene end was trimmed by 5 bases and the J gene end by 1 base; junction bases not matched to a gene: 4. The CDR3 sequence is CASSRRTGNTEAFF. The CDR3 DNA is TGTGCCAGCAGTCGTCGGACAGGGAACACTGAAGCTTTCTTT.

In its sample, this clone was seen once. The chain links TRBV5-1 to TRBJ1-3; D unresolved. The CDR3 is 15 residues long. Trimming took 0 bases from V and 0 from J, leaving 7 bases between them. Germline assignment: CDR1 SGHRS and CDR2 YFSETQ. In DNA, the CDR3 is TGCGCCAGCAGCTTGGGGGAGAGCTCTGGAAACACCATATATTTT. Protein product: CASSLGESSGNTIYF. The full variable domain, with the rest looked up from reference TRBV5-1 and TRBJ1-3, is KAGVTQTPRYLIKTRGQQVTLSCSPISGHRSVSWYQQTPGQGLQFLFEYFSETQRNKGNFPGRFSGRQFSNSRSEMNVSTLELGDSALYLCASSLGESSGNTIYFGEGSWLTVV.

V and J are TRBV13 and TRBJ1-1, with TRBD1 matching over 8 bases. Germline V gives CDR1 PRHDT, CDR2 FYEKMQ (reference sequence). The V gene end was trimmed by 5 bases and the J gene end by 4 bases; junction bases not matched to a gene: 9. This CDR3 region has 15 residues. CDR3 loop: CASSPRTGRGTEAFF. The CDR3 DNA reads TGTGCCAGCAGCCCAAGGACAGGGCGGGGCACTGAAGCTTTCTTT. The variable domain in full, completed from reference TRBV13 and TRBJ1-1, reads AAGVIQSPRHLIKEKRETATLKCYPIPRHDTVYWYQQGPGQDPQFLISFYEKMQSDKGSIPDRFSAQQFSDYHSELNMSSLELGDSALYFCASSPRTGRGTEAFFGQGTRLTVV.

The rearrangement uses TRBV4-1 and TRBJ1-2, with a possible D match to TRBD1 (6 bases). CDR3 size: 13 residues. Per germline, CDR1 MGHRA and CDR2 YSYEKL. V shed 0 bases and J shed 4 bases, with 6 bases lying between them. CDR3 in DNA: TGCGCCAGCAGCCAAGAGGGGGCCTATGGCTACACCTTC. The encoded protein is CASSQEGAYGYTF.

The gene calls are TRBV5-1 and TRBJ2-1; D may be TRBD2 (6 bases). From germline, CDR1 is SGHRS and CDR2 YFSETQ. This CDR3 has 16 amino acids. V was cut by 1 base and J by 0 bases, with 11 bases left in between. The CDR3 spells CASSLSRLVSYNEQFF. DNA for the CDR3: TGCGCCAGCAGCTTGTCCCGACTAGTCTCCTACAATGAGCAGTTCTTC.

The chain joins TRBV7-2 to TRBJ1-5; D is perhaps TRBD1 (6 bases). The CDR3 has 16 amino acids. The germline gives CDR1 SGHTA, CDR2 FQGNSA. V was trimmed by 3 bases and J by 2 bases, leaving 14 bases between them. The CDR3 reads CASSLDSFLGNQPQHF. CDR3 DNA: TGTGCCAGCAGCTTGGACAGTTTTTTAGGCAATCAGCCCCAGCATTTT.

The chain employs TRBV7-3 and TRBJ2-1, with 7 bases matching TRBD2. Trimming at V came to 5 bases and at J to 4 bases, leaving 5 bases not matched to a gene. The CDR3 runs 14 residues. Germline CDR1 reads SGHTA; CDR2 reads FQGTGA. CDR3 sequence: CASSPIGGYNEQFF. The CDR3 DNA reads TGTGCCAGCAGCCCAATCGGGGGGTACAATGAGCAGTTCTTC.

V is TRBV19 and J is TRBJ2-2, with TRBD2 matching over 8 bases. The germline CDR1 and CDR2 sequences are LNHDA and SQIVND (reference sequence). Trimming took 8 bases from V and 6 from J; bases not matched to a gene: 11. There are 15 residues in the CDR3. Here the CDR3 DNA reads TGTGCCAGTGGGTTCGGCGGGGGGTTTGCCGGGGAGCTGTTTTTT. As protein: CASGFGGGFAGELFF.

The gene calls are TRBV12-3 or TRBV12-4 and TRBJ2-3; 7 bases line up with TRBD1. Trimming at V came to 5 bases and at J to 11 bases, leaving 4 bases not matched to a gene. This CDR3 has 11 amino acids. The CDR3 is CASSRTGWQYF. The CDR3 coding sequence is TGTGCCAGCAGTAGGACAGGTTGGCAGTATTTT.

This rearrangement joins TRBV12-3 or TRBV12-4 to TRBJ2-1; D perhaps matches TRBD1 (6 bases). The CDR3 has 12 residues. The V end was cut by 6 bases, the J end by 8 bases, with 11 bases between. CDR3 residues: CASSPQGYEQFF. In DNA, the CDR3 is TGTGCCAGCAGCCCACAGGGTTATGAGCAGTTCTTC.

The CDR3 protein is CASSQGRGLTSGGNEQFF. As DNA, the CDR3 is TGTGCCAGCAGCCAGGGCAGGGGTTTGACTAGCGGGGGGAATGAGCAGTTCTTC. V is TRBV3-1 (or the pseudogene TRBV3-2) and J is TRBJ2-1; 13 nucleotides line up with TRBD2. The CDR3 extends over 18 amino acids. Germline V gives CDR1 LGHDT, CDR2 YNNKEL (reference sequence). V dropped 3 bases and J dropped 7; count of bases not matched to a gene: 12.

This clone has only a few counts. This chain's CDR3 is CASSRGQGRNYGYTF. The CDR3 nucleotides are TGTGCCAGCAGCCGGGGACAGGGAAGGAACTATGGCTACACCTTC. The J gene is TRBJ1-2, the V gene TRBV6-2 or TRBV6-3; 9 nucleotides line up with TRBD1. CDR3 length equals 15 residues. V shed 6 bases, J shed 2 bases, and the junction held 7 bases outside the gene matches. Germline V CDR1 and CDR2: MNHEY, SVGEGT.

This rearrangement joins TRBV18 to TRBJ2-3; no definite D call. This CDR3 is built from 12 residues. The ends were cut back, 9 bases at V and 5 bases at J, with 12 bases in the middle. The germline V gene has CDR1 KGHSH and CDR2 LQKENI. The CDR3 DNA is TGTGCCAGTAACCAGGTGCGAGATACGCAGTATTTT. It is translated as CASNQVRDTQYF.

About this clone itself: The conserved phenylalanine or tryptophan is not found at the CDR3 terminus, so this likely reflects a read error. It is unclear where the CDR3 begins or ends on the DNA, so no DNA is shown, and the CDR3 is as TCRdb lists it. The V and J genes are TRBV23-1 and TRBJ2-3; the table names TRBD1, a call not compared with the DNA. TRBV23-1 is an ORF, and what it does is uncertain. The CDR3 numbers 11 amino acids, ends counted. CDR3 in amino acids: CASSQRDRPRV.

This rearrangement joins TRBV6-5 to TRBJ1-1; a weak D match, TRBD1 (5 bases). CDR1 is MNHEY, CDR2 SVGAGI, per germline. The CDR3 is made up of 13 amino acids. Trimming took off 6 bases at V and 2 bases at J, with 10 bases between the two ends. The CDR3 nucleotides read TGTGCCAGCAGGACGACAGCTAACACTGAAGCTTTCTTT. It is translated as CASRTTANTEAFF.

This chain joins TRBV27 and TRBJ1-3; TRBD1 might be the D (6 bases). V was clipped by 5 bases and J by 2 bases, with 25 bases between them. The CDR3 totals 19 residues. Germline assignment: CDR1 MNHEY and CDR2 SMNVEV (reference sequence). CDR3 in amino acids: CASSTSLPGHPNPGNTIYF. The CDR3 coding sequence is TGTGCCAGCAGTACCTCTCTCCCGGGACACCCTAACCCTGGAAACACCATATATTTT.

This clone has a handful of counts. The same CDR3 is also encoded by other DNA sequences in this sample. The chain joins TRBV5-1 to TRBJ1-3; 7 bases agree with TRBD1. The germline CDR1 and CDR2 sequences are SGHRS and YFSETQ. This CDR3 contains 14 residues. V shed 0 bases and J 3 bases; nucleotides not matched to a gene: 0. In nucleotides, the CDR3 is TGCGCCAGCAGCTTGGGACAGGGTGGAAACACCATATATTTT. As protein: CASSLGQGGNTIYF. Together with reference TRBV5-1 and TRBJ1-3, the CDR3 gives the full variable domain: KAGVTQTPRYLIKTRGQQVTLSCSPISGHRSVSWYQQTPGQGLQFLFEYFSETQRNKGNFPGRFSGRQFSNSRSEMNVSTLELGDSALYLCASSLGQGGNTIYFGEGSWLTVV.

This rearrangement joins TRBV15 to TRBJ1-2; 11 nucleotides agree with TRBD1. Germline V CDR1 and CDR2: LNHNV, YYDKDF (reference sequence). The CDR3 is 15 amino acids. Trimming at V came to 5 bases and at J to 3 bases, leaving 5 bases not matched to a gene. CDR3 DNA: TGTGCCACCAGCTGGGGGACAGGGGGAGACTATGGCTACACCTTC. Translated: CATSWGTGGDYGYTF.

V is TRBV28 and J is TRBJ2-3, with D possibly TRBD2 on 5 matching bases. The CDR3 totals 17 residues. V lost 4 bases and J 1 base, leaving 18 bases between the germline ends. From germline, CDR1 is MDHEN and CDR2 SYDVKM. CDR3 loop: CASSSSMEVDGTDTQYF. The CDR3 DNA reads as TGTGCCAGCAGTTCCTCCATGGAGGTGGATGGCACAGATACGCAGTATTTT.

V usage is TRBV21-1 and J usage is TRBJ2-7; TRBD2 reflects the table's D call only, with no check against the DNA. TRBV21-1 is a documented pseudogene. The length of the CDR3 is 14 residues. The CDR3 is CASSKAGRINEQYF. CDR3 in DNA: TGTGCCAGCAGCAAAGCTGGGAGGATCAACGAGCAGTACTTC.

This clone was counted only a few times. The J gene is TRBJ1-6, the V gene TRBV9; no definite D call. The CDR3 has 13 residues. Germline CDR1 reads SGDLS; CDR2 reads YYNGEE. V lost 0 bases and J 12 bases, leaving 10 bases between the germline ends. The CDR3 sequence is CASSVEAGGPLHF. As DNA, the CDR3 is TGTGCCAGCAGCGTAGAGGCGGGAGGACCCCTCCACTTT.

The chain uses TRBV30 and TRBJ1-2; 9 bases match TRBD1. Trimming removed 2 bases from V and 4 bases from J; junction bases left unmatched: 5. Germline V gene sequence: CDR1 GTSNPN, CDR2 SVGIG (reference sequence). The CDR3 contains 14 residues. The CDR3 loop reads CAWSMGQGSYGYTF. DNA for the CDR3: TGTGCCTGGAGTATGGGACAGGGATCCTATGGCTACACCTTC. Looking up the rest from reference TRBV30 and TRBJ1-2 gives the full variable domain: SQTIHQWPATLVQPVGSPLSLECTVEGTSNPNLYWYRQAAGRGLQLLFYSVGIGQISSEVPQNLSASRPQDRQFILSSKKLLLSDSGFYLCAWSMGQGSYGYTFGSGTRLTVV.

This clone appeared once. This CDR3 is CASSPNWGLEDTQYF. The CDR3 DNA reads as TGTGCCAGCAGTCCAAACTGGGGGCTGGAAGATACGCAGTATTTT. V and J are TRBV7-9 and TRBJ2-3; D is possibly TRBD1 (6 bases). The CDR3 consists of 15 residues. Germline CDR1 SEHNR, CDR2 FQNEAQ (reference sequence). Deletions cut 6 bases from V and 5 bases from J, with 18 bases between.